A selection of T cell receptor beta chains follows, all from one sample in a study of post-analysis software for immune sequencing data. TCRdb used MiXCR to reprocess the PCR reads, holding one entry per CDR3 protein. This table has about 430,000 distinct CDR3 sequences, about 39% appearing once. The sequenced sample was blood. These receptor sequences come from a girl aged 2 to 10 with multiple sclerosis. Each CDR3 is given with its conserved first and last residue. The D gene is left open where the match is weak. The size field is filled for only some rows; it gives once, few, many or a size class.

V gene	D gene	J gene	clone size	CDR3 DNA	CDR3 protein
TRBV7-3	TRBD1	TRBJ2-7	NA	TGTGCCAGCAGCCCCGGAGGACAGGGCGGCGCATACGAGCAGTACTTC	CASSPGGQGGAYEQYF
TRBV20-1	NA	TRBJ2-5	NA	TGCAGTGCCCGGGAGGGAGGGGGCGGTGAGACCCAGTACTTC	CSAREGGGGETQYF
TRBV4-2	TRBD1	TRBJ2-7	NA	TGTGCCAGCAGCCACAGGGGGACCTACGAGCAGTACTTC	CASSHRGTYEQYF
TRBV30	NA	TRBJ1-2	few	TGTGCCTGGAGTCCCACAGTAAGGGGCGGCTATGGCTACACCTTC	CAWSPTVRGGYGYTF
TRBV20-1	NA	TRBJ2-1	NA	TGCAGTGCTAGACTAGCCTATGAGCAGTTCTTC	CSARLAYEQFF
TRBV7-9	TRBD2	TRBJ2-3	once	TGTGCCAGCAGCTTAGAAATCCGGACTAGACTCACAGATACGCAGTATTTT	CASSLEIRTRLTDTQYF
TRBV12-3/TRBV12-4	TRBD1	TRBJ1-4	once	TGTGCCAGCAGTCTCGTCCCGGGACAGGGCACTAATGAAAAACTGTTTTTT	CASSLVPGQGTNEKLFF
TRBV20-1	NA	TRBJ1-2	few	TGCAGTGTTCCACCGACAGGAAGGGTTGGCTACACCTTC	CSVPPTGRVGYTF
TRBV24-1	NA	TRBJ2-7	few	TGTGCCACCAGCGGGAGAATCGACGAGCAGTACTTC	CATSGRIDEQYF
TRBV28	TRBD1	TRBJ2-1	few	TGTGCCAGCAGTCCTTTGACAGGGATACTTAATGAGCAGTTCTTC	CASSPLTGILNEQFF
TRBV7-2	NA	TRBJ2-1	once	TGTGCCGGCAGCGCCCCACCTTCACTCAGGCAGTTCTTC	CAGSAPPSLRQFF
TRBV4-2	TRBD1	TRBJ1-2	few	TGTGCCAGCAGCCAGGCCGGGACAGGGGGCTCTGGCTACACCTTC	CASSQAGTGGSGYTF
TRBV2	TRBD1	TRBJ1-2	NA	TGTGCCAGCAGTCGGACAGGGTTGGATGGCTACACCTTC	CASSRTGLDGYTF
TRBV5-6	NA	TRBJ1-2	NA	TGTGCCAGCAGCTTGGTTCGTCCAGGAGCTGTCTATGGCTACACCTTC	CASSLVRPGAVYGYTF
TRBV12-3/TRBV12-4	NA	TRBJ2-5	NA	TGTGCCAGCAGTTTAGCCCCTAGACCGATGTACCAAGAGACCCAGTACTTC	CASSLAPRPMYQETQYF
TRBV27	NA	TRBJ2-1	NA	TGTGCCAGCAGTTTGGGGGGCCCAATTGGTGAGCAGTTCTTC	CASSLGGPIGEQFF
TRBV12-3/TRBV12-4	NA	TRBJ1-6	few	TGTGCCAGCAGTGAGTCCTTTCGGGACTCTCAGGAGGATTCACCCCTCCACTTT	CASSESFRDSQEDSPLHF
TRBV7-2	NA	TRBJ2-1	few	TGTGCCAGCAGCTCGTTGGATGAGCAGTTCTTC	CASSSLDEQFF
TRBV27	NA	TRBJ2-7	few	TGTGCCAGCAGTTTAACAGGGCCCCCCGCCTACGAGCAGTACTTC	CASSLTGPPAYEQYF
TRBV2	TRBD1	TRBJ2-7	few	TGTGCCAGCAGATACCAGGGGGTTCAATACGAGCGGTACTTC	CASRYQGVQYERYF
TRBV10-3	TRBD1	TRBJ1-1	NA	TGTGCCATCAGTGTTGGACAGGGACACACTGAAGCTTTCTTT	CAISVGQGHTEAFF
TRBV20-1	NA	TRBJ1-1	NA	TGCAGTGCCCGTCGAGCCGGCGACAGAAGTGGGAACACTGAAGCTTTCTTT	CSARRAGDRSGNTEAFF
TRBV12-3/TRBV12-4	TRBD2	TRBJ2-5	few	TGTGCCAGCAGCTACACTAGCGGGGGGGAGACCCAGTACTTC	CASSYTSGGETQYF
TRBV12-3/TRBV12-4	NA	TRBJ1-2	NA	TGTGCCAGCACAATCGGCTTTAGGGGCTACACCTTC	CASTIGFRGYTF
TRBV6-2/TRBV6-3	TRBD2	TRBJ2-7	few	TGTGCCAGCAGTTTAGCGGGAATTCCCTACGAGCAGTACTTC	CASSLAGIPYEQYF
TRBV5-6	NA	TRBJ1-2	NA	TGTGCCAGCAGCTTGGTTGACCCTTTCTATGGCTACACCTTC	CASSLVDPFYGYTF
TRBV4-1	TRBD2	TRBJ2-3	NA	TGCGCCAGCAGCCCAGGACTAGCGGAACACACAGATACGCAGTATTTT	CASSPGLAEHTDTQYF
TRBV9	NA	TRBJ2-1	NA	TGTGCCAGCAGCGTAGAGGGCGGCAGGGATGAGCAGTTCTTC	CASSVEGGRDEQFF